One and the same sample provided the 20 T cell receptor beta chains below, sequenced in a study of T cell repertoires in cytomegalovirus infection. TCRdb reprocessed the reads via MiXCR and lists one record per CDR3 protein. The sample carries about 740,000 distinct CDR3 sequences, roughly 35% recorded once. The sequenced material came from PBMCs. Receptors were obtained from a human donor in good health (CMV status not recorded). Some clones in this sample may be carry-over from other donors' samples.

This clonotype was observed a handful of times. The chain carries TRBV28 and TRBJ1-2; no firm D call. The CDR3 totals 16 residues. V lost 6 bases and J lost 7, with 24 bases in between. CDR1 and CDR2 from the germline V gene are MDHEN and SYDVKM. CDR3 in DNA: TGTGCCAGCAGCCTAATCGCGGGCGGGGAACTAGGTGGCTACACCTTC. This encodes CASSLIAGGELGGYTF.

The chain uses TRBV5-6 and TRBJ1-1; D might be TRBD1 (5 bases). V was trimmed by 1 base and J by 1 base, leaving 8 bases between them. The CDR3 contains 14 residues. Germline V gene data show CDR1 as SGHDT and CDR2 as YYEEEE. The CDR3 spells CASSLQDRNTEAFF. In DNA form, the CDR3 reads TGTGCCAGCAGCTTGCAAGACAGGAACACTGAAGCTTTCTTT.

A few counts support this clonotype. The J gene is TRBJ1-1, the V gene TRBV5-1, with 8 bases that match TRBD1. Germline-derived CDR1 and CDR2 are SGHRS and YFSETQ. V shed 4 bases, J shed 0 bases, and the junction held 11 bases outside the gene matches. The CDR3 contains 17 residues. The DNA of the CDR3 is TGCGCCAGCAGCCCCCCTTCGACAGGGGCCATGAACACTGAAGCTTTCTTT. Its protein product is CASSPPSTGAMNTEAFF.

The J gene is TRBJ2-1, the V gene TRBV20-1; tentatively, D is TRBD2 (5 bases). V was trimmed by 2 bases and J by 9 bases, leaving 11 bases between them. The CDR3 extends over 12 amino acids. Germline CDR1 reads DFQATT; CDR2 reads SNEGSKA (reference sequence). The CDR3 DNA follows: TGCAGTGCTAGACCGGGGTCGGGTGAGCAGTTCTTC. Translating gives CSARPGSGEQFF.

The chain carries TRBV12-5 and TRBJ2-1; 7 bases match TRBD1. The V and J ends lost 4 bases and 2 bases, in that order; junction bases with no gene match: 8. Germline assignment: CDR1 LGHNT and CDR2 FRNRAP. The CDR3 loop spans 16 amino acids. CDR3 bases: TGTGCTAGTGGTTCGTGGGCAGGACAGGCCTACAATGAGCAGTTCTTC. This gives the protein CASGSWAGQAYNEQFF.

This clonotype was detected ten times or more. The CDR3 loop reads CASSLNTGFGLQPQHF. The CDR3 DNA reads as TGTGCCAGCAGCTTAAACACAGGGTTTGGGCTTCAGCCCCAGCATTTT. This chain links TRBV7-2 with TRBJ1-5; D is perhaps TRBD1 (6 bases). The V gene lost 2 bases and the J gene lost 6 bases, with 17 bases spanning the gap. The CDR3 contains 16 residues. CDR1 is SGHTA and CDR2 is FQGNSA in the germline V gene. Full variable domain (outside the CDR3, taken from reference TRBV7-2 and TRBJ1-5): GAGVSQSPSNKVTEKGKDVELRCDPISGHTALYWYRQSLGQGLEFLIYFQGNSAPDKSGLPSDRFSAERTGGSVSTLTIQRTQQEDSAVYLCASSLNTGFGLQPQHFGDGTRLSIL.

This clonotype appeared a few times. This chain links TRBV4-2 with TRBJ2-1; 14 nucleotides agree with TRBD2. The CDR3 spans 15 residues. With V trimmed by 3 bases and J by 10 bases, 5 bases remained unmatched. Germline CDR1 is LGHNA and CDR2 is YNFKEQ. The CDR3 DNA reads TGTGCCAGCAGCCAGGGGACTAGCGGGAGCAGGGAGCAGTTCTTC. It specifies CASSQGTSGSREQFF.

This clonotype was counted once. The chain couples TRBV29-1 to TRBJ2-5, with TRBD1 matching 7 bases. Germline trimming cut 6 bases from V and 1 base from J; bases unmatched to any gene: 8. Germline V gene lookup returns CDR1 SQVTM and CDR2 ANQGSEA. The length of the CDR3 is 14 residues. In DNA, the CDR3 is TGCAGCGTGACACCGGGACAGCTCCAAGAGACCCAGTACTTC. This translates into CSVTPGQLQETQYF.

Worth noting for this clonotype: Its ends do not fully match the called genes, so a read error is possible. The V call is TRBV6-6, the J call TRBJ2-6; D is possibly TRBD1 (5 bases). The CDR3 has 15 residues. The V gene's germline CDR1 is MNHNY and CDR2 SVGAGI (reference sequence). DNA of the CDR3: TGTGCCAGCAGTTACTCAGACTCTGGGGCCAACGGCCTGACTTTC. This gives the protein CASSYSDSGANGLTF.

The chain is built from TRBV7-9 and TRBJ2-7; D is ambiguous. V was pared by 3 bases and J by 2 bases, with 14 bases between. Germline values: CDR1 SEHNR, CDR2 FQNEAQ (reference sequence). The CDR3 contains 15 residues. The CDR3 bases are TGTGCCAGCAGCTTTCCCCTCGGGCAGGCCTACGAGCAGTACTTC. Translating it yields CASSFPLGQAYEQYF.

The genes are TRBV28 and TRBJ2-3; 9 bases line up with TRBD2. Germline assignment: CDR1 MDHEN and CDR2 SYDVKM. The CDR3 is 14 amino acids. V shed 8 bases and J 6 bases; nucleotides not matched to a gene: 9. In nucleotides, the CDR3 is TGTGCCAGCCTCTCCGCCGCGGGGGGGGATACGCAGTATTTT. Protein product: CASLSAAGGDTQYF.

This clonotype has a handful of counts. This chain uses TRBV11-2 with TRBJ2-5, with 7 bases identical to TRBD1. Trimming at V came to 5 bases and at J to 2 bases, leaving 5 bases not matched to a gene. This CDR3 contains 14 residues. In germline, CDR1 is SGHAT, CDR2 FQNNGV. CDR3 nucleotides: TGTGCCAGCAGCCAAGACAGGGTTCAAGAGACCCAGTACTTC. It yields the protein CASSQDRVQETQYF. The variable domain in full, with the rest retrieved from reference TRBV11-2 and TRBJ2-5, is EAGVAQSPRYKIIEKRQSVAFWCNPISGHATLYWYQQILGQGPKLLIQFQNNGVVDDSQLPKDRFSAERLKGVDSTLKIQPAKLEDSAVYLCASSQDRVQETQYFGPGTRLLVL.

V is TRBV7-9 and J is TRBJ2-7; TRBD1 is a possible D gene (6 bases). Germline V gives CDR1 SEHNR, CDR2 FQNEAQ (reference sequence). The V gene lost 4 bases and the J gene lost 5 bases, with 15 bases spanning the gap. The CDR3 is 14 amino acids. CDR3 nucleotide sequence: TGTGCCAGCAGCTCCCCGACAGGATTAGACGAGCAGTACTTC. Its protein is CASSSPTGLDEQYF.

The rearrangement links TRBV7-9 to TRBJ2-5, with 11 bases that match TRBD2. CDR3 length: 16 amino acids. Germline V CDR1 and CDR2: SEHNR, FQNEAQ (reference sequence). V gave up 3 bases and J gave up 1 base; unmatched junction bases: 4. CDR3 nucleotides: TGTGCCAGCAGCTTGGCTAGCGGGGGGACCCAAGAGACCCAGTACTTC. Translated: CASSLASGGTQETQYF.

V usage is TRBV20-1 and J usage is TRBJ1-5, with 7 nucleotides matching TRBD1. J lost 4 bases, V lost 3 bases, and 9 bases had no gene match. Germline loops: CDR1 DFQATT, CDR2 SNEGSKA (reference sequence). This CDR3 is built from 15 residues. For the CDR3, the DNA is TGCAGTGCTAGGACAGGGACCGTCCGAAATCAGCCCCAGCATTTT. Amino acid sequence: CSARTGTVRNQPQHF.

Regarding this clonotype: A much larger clone is a single base away; this may be a read error. The J gene is TRBJ2-7, the V gene TRBV24-1; D ambiguous. The CDR3 has 11 residues. Germline CDR1 KGHDR, CDR2 SFDVKD. The germline V and J ends were trimmed by 7 bases and 0 bases, with 3 bases remaining between them. In nucleotides, the CDR3 is TGTGCCACCAGCCACTCCTACGAGCAGTACTTC. Protein product: CATSHSYEQYF.

The rearrangement joins TRBV28 to TRBJ2-2, with D possibly being TRBD2 (5 bases). Germline V gives CDR1 MDHEN, CDR2 SYDVKM. The CDR3 totals 14 residues. V was pared by 4 bases and J by 6 bases, with 12 bases between. The CDR3 loop reads CASSYVRGPGELFF. In DNA form, the CDR3 reads TGTGCCAGCAGTTATGTTCGAGGGCCCGGGGAGCTGTTTTTT. The full variable domain, with the rest looked up from reference TRBV28 and TRBJ2-2, is DVKVTQSSRYLVKRTGEKVFLECVQDMDHENMFWYRQDPGLGLRLIYFSYDVKMKEKGDIPEGYSVSREKKERFSLILESASTNQTSMYLCASSYVRGPGELFFGEGSRLTVL.

V is TRBV20-1 and J is TRBJ2-1; 10 bases agree with TRBD1. The germline CDR1 and CDR2 sequences are DFQATT and SNEGSKA (reference sequence). This CDR3 is 15 amino acids long. V lost 0 bases, J lost 3 bases, and 2 bases stayed unmatched. In nucleotides, the CDR3 is TGCAGTGCTAGAGATCGGACAGGGGGCTACAATGAGCAGTTCTTC. Its translation: CSARDRTGGYNEQFF.

The V call is TRBV19, the J call TRBJ2-2; perhaps TRBD2 as D (6 bases). The length of the CDR3 is 15 residues. Germline assignment: CDR1 LNHDA and CDR2 SQIVND (reference sequence). Trimming removed 6 bases at V and 2 bases at J, with 13 bases between. The CDR3 coding sequence is TGTGCCAGTAGCCTAGCTAGCGTTAACACCGGGGAGCTGTTTTTT. Protein sequence: CASSLASVNTGELFF.

The rearrangement links TRBV4-1 to TRBJ1-2; D gene uncertain. Germline V gene data show CDR1 as MGHRA and CDR2 as YSYEKL. This CDR3 has 15 amino acids. V lost 1 base and J lost 6, with 15 bases in between. The CDR3 region is CASSQGHGLFDGYTF. The CDR3 DNA reads as TGCGCCAGCAGCCAAGGGCACGGGCTATTTGATGGCTACACCTTC.